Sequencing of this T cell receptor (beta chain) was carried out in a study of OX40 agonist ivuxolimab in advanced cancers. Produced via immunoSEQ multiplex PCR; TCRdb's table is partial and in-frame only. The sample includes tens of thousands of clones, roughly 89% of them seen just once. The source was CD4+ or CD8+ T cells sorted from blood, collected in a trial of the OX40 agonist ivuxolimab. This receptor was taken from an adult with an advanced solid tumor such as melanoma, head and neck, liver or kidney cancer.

The CDR3 sequence is CASSDAGGREKLFF. CDR3 coding DNA: TGTGCCAGCAGCGATGCAGGGGGCCGTGAAAAACTGTTTTTT. This sequence joins TRBV6-1 and TRBJ1-4, with 8 bases that match TRBD1. The CDR3 contains 14 residues. CDR1 and CDR2 (germline): MNHNS, SASEGT. J was trimmed by 7 bases and V by 6 bases; bases with no gene match: 7.